This passage covers 6 T cell receptor beta chains from one sample sequenced in a study of CD8+ T cells in alopecia areata. Treatment described: oral pan-JAK inhibitor, 5-10 mg twice daily. After isolation, RNA underwent reverse transcription to generate cDNA as the sequencing template. Using immunoSEQ multiplex PCR, the repertoire was profiled, and TCRdb retains in-frame clones only, with some absent. The sample has under 150,000 clones; around 54% are singletons. The sequences come from CD4+ T cells sorted from blood, collected at week 24, from a patient treated with tofacitinib. These receptors originate from a human donor with alopecia areata.

The gene calls are TRBV2 and TRBJ2-5; perhaps TRBD1 as D (6 bases). The CDR3 consists of 15 residues. Trimming took 4 bases from V and 5 from J, leaving 17 bases between them. Germline V lookup: CDR1 SNHLY, CDR2 FYNNEI. The CDR3 protein is CASSGDIRTWETQYF. The CDR3 coding sequence is TGTGCCAGCAGTGGGGACATACGGACTTGGGAGACCCAGTACTTC.

Comment on this clone: Different DNA sequences within this sample yield the same CDR3. This chain links TRBV29-1 with TRBJ1-2; D not certain. The CDR3 is 9 residues long. The V and J ends lost 3 bases and 8 bases respectively, with 4 bases between them. Looked up from germline, CDR1 is SQVTM and CDR2 is ANQGSEA. The CDR3 spells CSVEEGYTF. The CDR3 nucleotides read TGCAGCGTTGAGGAGGGCTACACCTTC.

In its sample, this clone was seen a few times. This chain links TRBV27 with TRBJ1-1, with a tentative D call TRBD1 (6 bases). With 5 bases removed from V and 4 bases from J, the gap between germline ends came to 14 bases. Germline CDR1 MNHEY, CDR2 SMNVEV (reference sequence). The length of the CDR3 is 14 residues. The CDR3: CASSRTGARTEAFF. For the CDR3, the DNA is TGTGCCAGCAGTAGGACGGGGGCCCGCACTGAAGCTTTCTTT.

This clone was counted only a few times. The DNA of the CDR3 is TGTGCCAGCAGCTTGGCTCCCACTAGCGGACGCGACAATGAGCAGTTCTTC. Translating it yields CASSLAPTSGRDNEQFF. This chain joins TRBV5-4 and TRBJ2-1, with 8 nucleotides matching TRBD2. CDR1 is SGHNT, CDR2 YYREEE, per germline (reference sequence). The CDR3 contains 17 residues. The V gene end was trimmed by 0 bases and the J gene end by 5 bases; junction bases not matched to a gene: 10.

The V and J genes are TRBV7-2 and TRBJ2-5, with 13 bases matching TRBD2. The V gene end was trimmed by 5 bases and the J gene end by 4 bases; junction bases not matched to a gene: 7. This CDR3 comprises 16 residues. Germline assignment: CDR1 SGHTA and CDR2 FQGNSA. DNA for the CDR3: TGTGCCAGCAGCACCCTACTAGCGGGGGGGAGAGAGACCCAGTACTTC. Translated, it gives CASSTLLAGGRETQYF.

This sequence joins TRBV7-2 and TRBJ2-5, with 8 bases fitting TRBD2. The germline V gene has CDR1 SGHTA and CDR2 FQGNSA. J was trimmed by 4 bases and V by 7 bases; bases with no gene match: 8. There are 14 residues in the CDR3. CDR3: CASTRRGGRETQYF. CDR3 bases: TGTGCCAGCACCCGCCGGGGGGGACGAGAGACCCAGTACTTC.